The 15 T cell receptor beta chains below all came from one sample that was sequenced in a study of regulatory T cells in long-lasting Graves disease. Time point defined: persistent/refractory GD, antithyroid drugs over 5 years with positive TRAb. Extracted PBMC RNA gave rise to the TCR library. iRepertoire HTBI primers and Arm-PCR of CDR3 regions built TCR beta libraries. TCRdb re-called the multiplex PCR reads through MiXCR, storing one row per CDR3 protein. The sample shows around 450,000 distinct CDR3 sequences, around a fifth of them seen only once. Source: peripheral blood mononuclear cells (PBMCs), taken when the disease was refractory, from a patient treated with antithyroid drugs. These receptors were collected from a female donor with Graves disease.

The CDR3 DNA follows: TGCAGTGCTCCGGGGCGCAGGACCCAGGGGTTTGCAGATACGCAGTATTTT. It specifies CSAPGRRTQGFADTQYF. The rearrangement joins TRBV20-1 to TRBJ2-3; the D gene is possibly TRBD1 (6 bases). The length of the CDR3 is 17 residues. Per the germline V gene, CDR1 is DFQATT and CDR2 is SNEGSKA (reference sequence). The V end was cut by 5 bases, the J end by 4 bases, with 25 bases between.

V and J are TRBV7-3 and TRBJ1-1, with a possible D match to TRBD1 (5 bases). V was pared by 7 bases and J by 3 bases, with 15 bases between. The CDR3 runs 14 residues. The germline CDR1 and CDR2 sequences are SGHTA and FQGTGA. The CDR3 sequence: CASTLGVGHTEAFF. The DNA for the CDR3 is TGTGCCAGCACCCTGGGGGTAGGGCACACTGAAGCTTTCTTT.

This clonotype was detected many times. The CDR3 region has the DNA TGTGCCAGCATCATAAGGGACAGTAGCAATCAGCCCCAGCATTTT. Its translation: CASIIRDSSNQPQHF. The V and J genes are TRBV28 and TRBJ1-5; 7 bases are shared with TRBD1. Germline V gene lookup returns CDR1 MDHEN and CDR2 SYDVKM. V lost 7 bases and J lost 0; bases outside the gene matches: 6. This CDR3 has 15 amino acids.

This clonotype was seen at least ten times. The rearrangement joins TRBV11-2 to TRBJ2-4; D ambiguous. CDR3 length equals 13 residues. Trimming removed 7 bases from V and 13 bases from J, with 20 bases in between. Per germline, CDR1 SGHAT and CDR2 FQNNGV. CDR3 in amino acids: CASNDGLDRLQYF. The CDR3 nucleotides are TGTGCCAGCAACGACGGCCTGGACCGATTGCAGTACTTC.

This clonotype was found many times. The V call is TRBV12-3 or TRBV12-4, the J call TRBJ1-2; weak D call: TRBD1 (6 bases). The CDR3 sequence is 11 residues long. V was shortened by 7 bases and J by 7 bases, with 10 bases between the two germline ends. CDR3 region: CASTTGFGYTF. The CDR3 nucleotides read TGTGCCAGCACAACAGGGTTTGGCTACACCTTC.

The chain uses TRBV10-3 and TRBJ1-5; no clear D. Germline CDR1 and CDR2: ENHRY and SYGVKD. This CDR3 has 12 residues. Trimming left V 4 bases short and J 3 bases short, with 4 bases between. The CDR3 is CAISADNQPQHF. CDR3 DNA: TGTGCCATCAGTGCTGACAATCAGCCCCAGCATTTT.

This clonotype was picked up a small number of times. The chain carries TRBV15 and TRBJ2-7; D ambiguous. V gave up 5 bases and J gave up 3 bases, with 11 bases separating them. Per germline, CDR1 LNHNV and CDR2 YYDKDF (reference sequence). This CDR3 has 13 residues. The CDR3 region is CATSLRLDYEQYF. For the CDR3, the DNA is TGTGCCACCAGCCTCCGACTTGACTACGAGCAGTACTTC.

This clonotype appeared a few times. This sequence joins TRBV24-1 and TRBJ2-2; D perhaps matches TRBD2 (5 bases). Trimming removed 5 bases at V and 6 bases at J, with 18 bases between. CDR1 KGHDR and CDR2 SFDVKD come from the germline V gene. This CDR3 is built from 16 residues. Written as DNA, the CDR3 is TGTGCCACCAGTGGTAAACCTCCGGGGATTGCCGGGGAGCTGTTTTTT. This encodes CATSGKPPGIAGELFF.

This clonotype was seen more than once but under ten times. The CDR3 DNA reads as TGCAGCGTTGAACTCCCTGGGACCGAGACCTACGAGCAGTACTTC. Translation: CSVELPGTETYEQYF. The rearrangement joins TRBV29-1 to TRBJ2-7, with D perhaps assigned TRBD1 or TRBD2 (5 bases each). There are 15 residues in the CDR3. V shed 2 bases and J shed 2 bases, with 16 bases lying between them. Germline V gives CDR1 SQVTM, CDR2 ANQGSEA.

V is TRBV12-3 or TRBV12-4 and J is TRBJ2-2; TRBD2 is a possible D gene (7 bases). V was shortened by 11 bases and J by 3 bases, with 13 bases between the two germline ends. This CDR3 region has 13 residues. The CDR3 nucleotides read TGTGCCGCCGGAGGGGGGGACACCGGGGAGCTGTTTTTT. Protein sequence: CAAGGGDTGELFF.

V is TRBV6-1 and J is TRBJ2-7; 9 bases line up with TRBD2. The germline CDR1 and CDR2 sequences are MNHNS and SASEGT. V was pared by 7 bases and J by 3 bases, with 10 bases of the junction left unmatched. This CDR3 is 15 amino acids long. CDR3 amino acids: CASNRPTSGSYEQYF. The CDR3 bases are TGTGCCAGCAACCGACCGACTAGCGGCAGCTACGAGCAGTACTTC.

This clonotype was detected only a few times. The chain uses TRBV28 and TRBJ2-2; D not certain. Trimming pared 6 bases from V and 7 bases from J, leaving 21 bases between. Germline loops: CDR1 MDHEN, CDR2 SYDVKM. The CDR3 has 16 residues. The CDR3 protein is CASSLARAPSDGELFF. CDR3 in DNA: TGTGCCAGCAGCTTGGCCCGGGCGCCCTCCGACGGGGAGCTGTTTTTT.

At least ten counts were recorded for this clonotype. The rearrangement links TRBV6-9 to TRBJ1-2; 9 nucleotides agree with TRBD1. This CDR3 has 17 amino acids. V shed 3 bases and J 0 bases; nucleotides not matched to a gene: 8. Germline V gene data show CDR1 as MNHGY and CDR2 as SVAAGI. For the CDR3, the DNA is TGTGCCAGCAGTTACAGGACAGGGGACCCTTCTAACTATGGCTACACCTTC. This gives the protein CASSYRTGDPSNYGYTF.

This clonotype came up once. DNA of the CDR3: TGTGCCAGCACTGGGACAGGGTCGTTCTACGAGCAGTACTTC. This gives the protein CASTGTGSFYEQYF. The chain uses TRBV2 and TRBJ2-7; the match to TRBD1 covers 9 bases. Germline trimming cut 7 bases from V and 3 bases from J; bases unmatched to any gene: 7. The germline gives CDR1 SNHLY, CDR2 FYNNEI. This CDR3 region has 14 residues.

This clonotype was seen many times. This chain links TRBV28 with TRBJ2-7; perhaps TRBD1 as D (5 bases). In germline, CDR1 is MDHEN, CDR2 SYDVKM. Trimming shortened V by 6 bases and J by 3 bases, and 18 bases separated the two germline ends. This CDR3 spans 15 amino acids. Here the CDR3 reads CASSSLGRGNYEQYF. DNA of the CDR3: TGTGCCAGCAGCAGTTTAGGTAGGGGAAACTACGAGCAGTACTTC.